Shown below are 12 T cell receptor beta chains from a single sample sequenced in a study of cytomegalovirus exposure and HLA in healthy donors. The PCR used 60 Vbeta and 13 Jbeta primers. Assay used: immunoSEQ multiplex PCR; TCRdb lists only in-frame clones, some missing. Of 150,000 to 200,000 clones listed, approximately 80% are singletons. Sequenced material: PBMCs. All receptors derive from a woman between 35 and 50 years old in good health and CMV-seronegative.

This chain uses TRBV11-2 with TRBJ2-1; 12 positions match TRBD2. CDR1 and CDR2 from the germline V gene are SGHAT and FQNNGV. Losses at the gene ends were 5 bases for V and 0 bases for J; bases not matched to a gene: 5. CDR3 length: 17 amino acids. DNA for the CDR3: TGTGCCAGCAGCCCCCTGACTAGCGGGAGCTCCTACAATGAGCAGTTCTTC. It encodes CASSPLTSGSSYNEQFF.

A few counts support this clone. The rearrangement links TRBV7-9 to TRBJ2-7, with 8 bases aligning to TRBD2. After removal of 5 bases from V and 3 bases from J, the junction contained 6 bases not matched to a gene. The CDR3 consists of 14 residues. Germline loops: CDR1 SEHNR, CDR2 FQNEAQ (reference sequence). In nucleotides, the CDR3 is TGTGCCAGCAGCCCGGGAGGGGGGCTCTACGAGCAGTACTTC. Amino acid sequence: CASSPGGGLYEQYF.

The chain recombines TRBV7-3 with TRBJ2-2; 7 bases fit TRBD2. The germline V gene has CDR1 SGHTA and CDR2 FQGTGA. The CDR3 has 14 amino acids. With V trimmed by 2 bases and J by 8 bases, 5 bases remained unmatched. DNA of the CDR3: TGTGCCAGCAGCTTACGCGGGGGAGGTGGGGAGCTGTTTTTT. Encoded protein: CASSLRGGGGELFF.

This clone was seen only once. V is TRBV19 and J is TRBJ1-2, with a weak D call TRBD1 (5 bases). The V end was cut by 1 base, the J end by 4 bases, with 19 bases between. CDR1 is LNHDA, CDR2 SQIVND, per germline (reference sequence). This CDR3 is 17 amino acids long. This chain's CDR3 is CASSIVGGTPSIYGYTF. The DNA for the CDR3 is TGTGCCAGTAGTATAGTCGGGGGGACCCCCTCGATCTATGGCTACACCTTC. Together with reference TRBV19 and TRBJ1-2, the CDR3 gives the full variable domain: DGGITQSPKYLFRKEGQNVTLSCEQNLNHDAMYWYRQDPGQGLRLIYYSQIVNDFQKGDIAEGYSVSREKKESFPLTVTSAQKNPTAFYLCASSIVGGTPSIYGYTFGSGTRLTVV.

The chain combines TRBV6-5 with TRBJ1-1, with TRBD1 matching 8 bases. This CDR3 spans 14 amino acids. Germline V CDR1 and CDR2: MNHEY, SVGAGI. The ends lost 5 bases at V and 11 bases at J; junction bases unmatched: 13. The CDR3 protein is CASSRQGSSVEAFF. The CDR3 DNA sequence: TGTGCCAGCAGTCGACAGGGGAGTTCTGTAGAGGCTTTCTTT.

The V gene is TRBV7-3, the J gene TRBJ2-3; 9 nucleotides match TRBD2. J gave up 2 bases and V 5 bases, and 5 bases lay outside the gene matches. Per the germline V gene, CDR1 is SGHTA and CDR2 is FQGTGA. This CDR3 has 15 amino acids. The CDR3 DNA follows: TGTGCCAGCAGCGCTAGCGGGACTACCACAGATACGCAGTATTTT. As protein: CASSASGTTTDTQYF.

V and J are TRBV9 and TRBJ2-5; 9 nucleotides agree with TRBD1. The CDR3 is 14 residues long. Germline CDR1 SGDLS, CDR2 YYNGEE. V lost 4 bases to trimming and J lost 5 bases; unmatched junction nucleotides: 6. The CDR3 loop is CASSSRQGVETQYF. For the CDR3, the DNA is TGTGCCAGCAGCTCACGACAGGGGGTGGAGACCCAGTACTTC.

This clone was seen a handful of times. The chain is built from TRBV7-9 and TRBJ1-1; no clear D gene. The length of the CDR3 is 15 residues. Germline V lookup: CDR1 SEHNR, CDR2 FQNEAQ (reference sequence). V shed 5 bases and J shed 0 bases, with 13 bases lying between them. CDR3: CASSLIQNLNTEAFF. As DNA, the CDR3 is TGTGCCAGCAGCCTAATACAGAATTTGAACACTGAAGCTTTCTTT.

The V gene is TRBV30, the J gene TRBJ2-1, with a tentative D call TRBD1 (6 bases). CDR1 and CDR2 from the germline V gene are GTSNPN and SVGIG (reference sequence). With 5 bases removed from V and 6 bases from J, the gap between germline ends came to 17 bases. The CDR3 is made up of 14 amino acids. The CDR3 DNA reads TGTGCCTGGCGCCCACAGGGAAAGCGCAATGAGCAGTTCTTC. Amino acids: CAWRPQGKRNEQFF. The full variable domain, in which reference TRBV30 and TRBJ2-1 provide the parts outside the CDR3, is SQTIHQWPATLVQPVGSPLSLECTVEGTSNPNLYWYRQAAGRGLQLLFYSVGIGQISSEVPQNLSASRPQDRQFILSSKKLLLSDSGFYLCAWRPQGKRNEQFFGPGTRLTVL.

The V call is TRBV19, the J call TRBJ1-4, with D maybe TRBD1 (6 bases). CDR1 and CDR2 (germline): LNHDA, SQIVND (reference sequence). This CDR3 region has 18 residues. Between the trimmed V and J ends, which lost 5 bases and 0 bases, there was a span of 19 bases. CDR3 region: CASSPPGQGSATNEKLFF. For the CDR3, the DNA is TGTGCCAGTAGTCCCCCCGGCCAGGGGAGTGCAACTAATGAAAAACTGTTTTTT.

This clone came up a few times. This chain uses TRBV14 with TRBJ2-7, with D perhaps matching TRBD2 (7 bases). Trimming took 0 bases from V and 3 from J, leaving 9 bases between them. Germline-derived CDR1 and CDR2 are SGHDN and FVKESK. This CDR3 region has 14 residues. CDR3 sequence: CASSQDRGGYEQYV. The CDR3 nucleotides read TGTGCCAGCAGCCAAGATAGGGGGGGCTACGAGCAGTACGTC.

This clone was seen once. The chain carries TRBV9 and TRBJ2-4; the D gene is possibly TRBD1 (8 bases). CDR1 is SGDLS and CDR2 is YYNGEE in the germline V gene. This CDR3 is 17 amino acids long. V was clipped by 3 bases and J by 1 base, with 17 bases between them. The CDR3 DNA sequence: TGTGCCAGCAGCGCCAGTACAGGGGGGGAGGCCAAAAACATTCAGTACTTC. This gives the protein CASSASTGGEAKNIQYF.